The clone carrying this TCR beta chain was counted only a few times. What it recognizes is unknown. The CDR3 runs 18 residues. Germline values: CDR1 SEHNR, CDR2 FQNEAQ (reference sequence). V lost 5 bases and J lost 4, with 21 bases in between. With 60 Vbeta and 13 Jbeta primers, the PCR was carried out. TCRdb's table, derived via immunoSEQ multiplex PCR, lists solely in-frame clones and lacks some. The sample holds approximately 150,000 clones, just under 80% seen once. The data originate from a study of cytomegalovirus exposure and HLA in healthy donors. Notes on the study in general: The dataset shows that most TCR sequences were rare, while some public TCRs occurred in many donors. The authors listed over 150 TCR beta chains as cytomegalovirus-associated. Later analysis suggested most CMV-associated TCR beta chains were HLA-restricted.

Input material: PBMCs. This chain connects TRBV7-9 to TRBJ2-6, with TRBD1 as a possible D gene (6 bases). The clonotype originates from a woman in her fifties or sixties in good health and CMV-seronegative. The CDR3 spells CASSPEMYRVSGANVLTF. Written as DNA, the CDR3 is TGTGCCAGCAGCCCAGAAATGTACAGGGTCTCCGGGGCCAACGTCCTGACTTTC.